The 26 T cell receptor beta chains below were found in one sample sequenced in a study of T cells after yellow fever vaccination. One entry per CDR3 protein, called by TCRdb with MiXCR from the 5' RACE reads. Among 29,000 or so distinct CDR3 sequences listed, 5% were seen once. This sample comprised CD8+ T cells sorted from PBMCs, obtained 10 days after the yellow fever booster vaccination. The receptors stem from a man aged 25-40 years who received the YFV17D yellow fever vaccine.

The sample holds many counts of this clonotype. The genes are TRBV5-5 and TRBJ2-7; D uncertain. The CDR3 is 12 residues long. Germline V gene data show CDR1 as SGHKS and CDR2 as YYEKEE (reference sequence). The germline V and J ends were trimmed by 4 bases and 3 bases, with 8 bases remaining between them. CDR3 in DNA: TGTGCCAGCAGCCTCCCGAACTACGAGCAGTACTTC. Encoded protein: CASSLPNYEQYF.

This clonotype was detected ten times or more. The rearrangement links TRBV12-3 or TRBV12-4 to TRBJ2-1; TRBD2 agrees at 9 bases. V shed 0 bases, J shed 10 bases, and the junction held 7 bases outside the gene matches. This CDR3 is built from 15 residues. CDR3 amino acids: CASSLAAGGLEEQFF. The DNA of the CDR3 is TGTGCCAGCAGTTTAGCGGCGGGAGGGTTGGAGGAGCAGTTCTTC.

Concerning this clonotype: A much more abundant neighbour one base away suggests this may be a read error. The chain employs TRBV25-1 and TRBJ2-7; perhaps TRBD2 as D (5 bases). V was pared by 9 bases and J by 3 bases, with 9 bases between. The CDR3 is 11 amino acids. CDR1 and CDR2 from the germline V gene are MGHDK and SYGVNS. DNA for the CDR3: TGTGCCAGGAGGGTGGTCTACGAGCAGTACTTC. Translating gives CARRVVYEQYF.

This clonotype was observed many times. This rearrangement joins TRBV29-1 to TRBJ1-1, with 8 positions matching TRBD1. This CDR3 has 13 residues. CDR1 and CDR2 (germline): SQVTM, ANQGSEA. V trimming: 6 bases; J trimming: 10 bases; junction bases outside the gene matches: 13. The CDR3 reads CSVGTGVNSAAFF. CDR3 bases: TGCAGCGTGGGGACAGGTGTCAATTCGGCAGCTTTCTTT.

About this clonotype itself: A read error may explain this, as a much larger clone is one base away. V and J are TRBV7-6 and TRBJ2-7, with TRBD1 matching over 7 bases. Germline V gene data show CDR1 as SGHVS and CDR2 as FNYEAQ. CDR3 length: 15 amino acids. V was clipped by 5 bases and J by 5 bases; unmatched bases: 12. CDR3 coding DNA: TGTGCCAGCAGCCAAGGCGTAGGACAGGCCCACGAGCAGTACTTC. Residues: CASSQGVGQAHEQYF.

Ten or more counts support this clonotype. The rearrangement uses TRBV7-2 and TRBJ2-5; D is unclear. CDR3 length equals 14 residues. CDR1 is SGHTA and CDR2 is FQGNSA in the germline V gene. V dropped 1 base and J dropped 0 bases, with 6 bases sitting between them. The CDR3 here is CASSLVGYQETQYF. The CDR3 nucleotides are TGTGCCAGCAGCTTAGTTGGGTACCAAGAGACCCAGTACTTC.

This clonotype came up many times. Here the CDR3 reads CASSHRGGGFETQYF. In DNA, the CDR3 is TGCGCCAGCAGCCACCGTGGAGGGGGCTTCGAGACCCAGTACTTC. The gene calls are TRBV5-1 and TRBJ2-5; tentatively, D is TRBD1 (7 bases). Per germline, CDR1 SGHRS and CDR2 YFSETQ. The CDR3 sequence is 15 residues long. V lost 4 bases, J lost 5 bases, and 18 bases lay in between.

This chain connects TRBV4-2 to TRBJ2-7; D gene unclear. V shed 10 bases and J shed 4 bases, with 17 bases lying between them. CDR1 LGHNA and CDR2 YNFKEQ come from the germline V gene. The CDR3 sequence is 13 residues long. CDR3 sequence (DNA): TGTGCCATGGGCCCCGGGCTCGAATACGAGCAGTACTTC. Its translation: CAMGPGLEYEQYF.

This clonotype was seen only a few times. The rearrangement links TRBV19 to TRBJ2-1; 8 bases are shared with TRBD2. This CDR3 contains 16 residues. Germline loops: CDR1 LNHDA, CDR2 SQIVND (reference sequence). J gave up 3 bases and V 4 bases, and 8 bases lay outside the gene matches. This CDR3 reads CASSTLQAGDYNEQFF. CDR3 nucleotide sequence: TGTGCCAGTAGTACCCTCCAAGCGGGAGACTACAATGAGCAGTTCTTC. Full variable domain (outside the CDR3, taken from reference TRBV19 and TRBJ2-1): DGGITQSPKYLFRKEGQNVTLSCEQNLNHDAMYWYRQDPGQGLRLIYYSQIVNDFQKGDIAEGYSVSREKKESFPLTVTSAQKNPTAFYLCASSTLQAGDYNEQFFGPGTRLTVL.

This clonotype was recorded at least ten times. This sequence joins TRBV20-1 and TRBJ2-7, with 7 nucleotides matching TRBD2. Trimming at V came to 0 bases and at J to 2 bases, leaving 7 bases not matched to a gene. Germline V gives CDR1 DFQATT, CDR2 SNEGSKA (reference sequence). There are 15 residues in the CDR3. The CDR3 here is CSARDLTSATYEQYF. For the CDR3, the DNA is TGCAGTGCTAGAGATCTTACTAGCGCGACCTACGAGCAGTACTTC.

The chain uses TRBV15 and TRBJ2-4, with D maybe TRBD2 (6 bases). The CDR3 is made up of 15 amino acids. The V end was cut by 4 bases, the J end by 4 bases, with 14 bases between. Germline lookup yields CDR1 LNHNV and CDR2 YYDKDF (reference sequence). CDR3 DNA sequence: TGTGCCACCAGCAAGTCGGGACTCGCTAAAAACATTCAGTACTTC. It is translated as CATSKSGLAKNIQYF. Supplemented by reference TRBV15 and TRBJ2-4, the full variable domain reads DAMVIQNPRYQVTQFGKPVTLSCSQTLNHNVMYWYQQKSSQAPKLLFHYYDKDFNNEADTPDNFQSRRPNTSFCFLDIRSPGLGDTAMYLCATSKSGLAKNIQYFGAGTRLSVL.

This clonotype was counted many times. The rearrangement uses TRBV28 and TRBJ2-7; no clear D gene. V gave up 5 bases and J gave up 6 bases, with 11 bases separating them. CDR1 and CDR2 from the germline V gene are MDHEN and SYDVKM. This CDR3 has 12 amino acids. The CDR3 sequence is CASSPPWGEQYF. The CDR3 DNA is TGTGCCAGCAGTCCACCTTGGGGCGAGCAGTACTTC.

This clonotype appeared many times. J is TRBJ2-2 and V is TRBV7-9; no reliable D call. CDR1 is SEHNR and CDR2 is FQNEAQ in the germline V gene (reference sequence). V dropped 5 bases and J dropped 7 bases, with 11 bases sitting between them. The CDR3 runs to 13 residues. The DNA for the CDR3 is TGTGCCAGCAGCATGGGGTCCGGCGGGGAGCTGTTTTTT. It codes for CASSMGSGGELFF.

This clonotype was observed many times. This chain links TRBV27 with TRBJ2-5; D gene uncertain. CDR1 is MNHEY and CDR2 is SMNVEV in the germline V gene (reference sequence). CDR3 length: 12 residues. As DNA, the CDR3 is TGTGCGACCCACGGTCCGAGGGAGACCCAGTACTTC. Translation: CATHGPRETQYF.

The V call is TRBV12-3 or TRBV12-4, the J call TRBJ2-1; D remains ambiguous. The V gene lost 4 bases and the J gene lost 8 bases, with 9 bases spanning the gap. The CDR3 spans 12 residues. CDR3 residues: CASSYIPDEQFF. CDR3 in DNA: TGTGCCAGCAGTTATATTCCTGATGAGCAGTTCTTC.

This clonotype occurred many times. The chain recombines TRBV4-2 with TRBJ2-7; D is unresolved. The germline V and J ends were trimmed by 0 bases and 2 bases, with 5 bases remaining between them. The CDR3 is 13 amino acids. Germline V CDR1 and CDR2: LGHNA, YNFKEQ. The CDR3 is CASSQDRTYEQYF. The CDR3 DNA is TGTGCCAGCAGCCAAGACAGGACCTACGAGCAGTACTTC.

This clonotype occurred many times. The chain uses TRBV10-3 and TRBJ2-7; D is uncertain. Germline-derived CDR1 and CDR2 are ENHRY and SYGVKD. This CDR3 spans 13 amino acids. Trimming removed 1 base from V and 3 bases from J, with 7 bases in between. The CDR3 bases are TGTGCCATCAGTGAGTTGGCTGGCTACGAGCAGTACTTC. It codes for CAISELAGYEQYF.

This clonotype was counted ten times or more. This chain links TRBV9 with TRBJ2-1; 9 nucleotides match TRBD2. V dropped 0 bases and J dropped 7; count of bases not matched to a gene: 5. Germline-derived CDR1 and CDR2 are SGDLS and YYNGEE. The CDR3 is made up of 15 amino acids. The CDR3 loop reads CASSVGAGGRNEQFF. The CDR3 DNA is TGTGCCAGCAGCGTAGGGGCGGGAGGGAGGAATGAGCAGTTCTTC.

This clonotype occurred many times. V gene TRBV19 combines with J gene TRBJ2-7; 10 positions agree with TRBD2. Trimming removed 11 bases from V and 6 bases from J; junction bases left unmatched: 10. The V gene's germline CDR1 is LNHDA and CDR2 SQIVND (reference sequence). The length of the CDR3 is 13 residues. The CDR3 sequence: CASNLAGAGEQYF. The DNA for the CDR3 is TGTGCCTCTAACCTAGCGGGAGCGGGCGAGCAGTACTTC.

At least ten counts were recorded for this clonotype. The rearrangement joins TRBV4-1 to TRBJ2-3, with 8 bases lining up with TRBD2. This CDR3 spans 16 amino acids. V gave up 2 bases and J gave up 2 bases; unmatched junction bases: 6. Germline values: CDR1 MGHRA, CDR2 YSYEKL. The CDR3 spells CASSQIAGLVTDTQYF. CDR3 sequence (DNA): TGCGCCAGCAGCCAAATAGCGGGGTTAGTCACAGATACGCAGTATTTT.

This clonotype was counted at least ten times. The gene calls are TRBV29-1 and TRBJ2-1; 7 bases line up with TRBD2. V shed 0 bases, J shed 7 bases, and the junction held 3 bases outside the gene matches. The CDR3 contains 13 residues. Germline-derived CDR1 and CDR2 are SQVTM and ANQGSEA. In DNA, the CDR3 is TGCAGCGTTGAAGATACTAGCGAGAATGAGCAGTTCTTC. Translating gives CSVEDTSENEQFF.

This clonotype appeared many times. This CDR3 reads CASSPEGDEQYF. The CDR3 region has the DNA TGTGCCAGCAGCCCGGAAGGGGACGAGCAGTACTTC. The J gene is TRBJ2-7, the V gene TRBV5-4, with D possibly TRBD1 on 5 matching bases. Between the trimmed V and J ends, which lost 4 bases and 5 bases, there was a span of 10 bases. CDR3 size: 12 residues. Germline V gene lookup returns CDR1 SGHNT and CDR2 YYREEE (reference sequence).

This clonotype has at least ten counts. The chain couples TRBV11-2 to TRBJ2-1; possible D gene TRBD2, 6 bases. The CDR3 is 11 amino acids. Germline lookup yields CDR1 SGHAT and CDR2 FQNNGV. Trimming cost V 5 bases and J 12 bases, with 11 bases left between them. This chain's CDR3 is CASSMGGGQFF. The CDR3 DNA sequence: TGTGCCAGCAGCATGGGGGGTGGGCAGTTCTTC.

Ten or more counts support this clonotype. The genes are TRBV12-3 or TRBV12-4 and TRBJ1-1; D gene uncertain. Trimming left V 3 bases short and J 1 base short, with 18 bases between. The CDR3 extends over 17 amino acids. CDR3: CASSFQPSLVANTEAFF. The CDR3, as DNA: TGTGCCAGCAGTTTCCAACCCTCACTGGTGGCGAACACTGAAGCTTTCTTT.

This clonotype was seen many times. V is TRBV5-4 and J is TRBJ2-2, with 9 bases lining up with TRBD1. CDR3 length: 16 amino acids. The germline CDR1 and CDR2 sequences are SGHNT and YYREEE (reference sequence). Unmatched junction bases numbered 9, after V lost 4 bases and J lost 5 bases. Here the CDR3 DNA reads TGTGCCAGCAGCCCACCGGGACAGGGTGGGACCGGGGAGCTGTTTTTT. This sequence encodes CASSPPGQGGTGELFF. The full variable domain, rest sourced from reference TRBV5-4 and TRBJ2-2, is ETGVTQSPTHLIKTRGQQVTLRCSSQSGHNTVSWYQQALGQGPQFIFQYYREEENGRGNFPPRFSGLQFPNYSSELNVNALELDDSALYLCASSPPGQGGTGELFFGEGSRLTVL.

CDR3 in DNA: TGTGCCAGCGCCCCGTACACCGGGGAGCTGTTTTTT. Its protein product is CASAPYTGELFF. The rearrangement joins TRBV6-5 to TRBJ2-2, with D unclear. This CDR3 has 12 residues. CDR1 and CDR2 from the germline V gene are MNHEY and SVGAGI. Trimming removed 8 bases from V and 3 bases from J, with 7 bases in between.